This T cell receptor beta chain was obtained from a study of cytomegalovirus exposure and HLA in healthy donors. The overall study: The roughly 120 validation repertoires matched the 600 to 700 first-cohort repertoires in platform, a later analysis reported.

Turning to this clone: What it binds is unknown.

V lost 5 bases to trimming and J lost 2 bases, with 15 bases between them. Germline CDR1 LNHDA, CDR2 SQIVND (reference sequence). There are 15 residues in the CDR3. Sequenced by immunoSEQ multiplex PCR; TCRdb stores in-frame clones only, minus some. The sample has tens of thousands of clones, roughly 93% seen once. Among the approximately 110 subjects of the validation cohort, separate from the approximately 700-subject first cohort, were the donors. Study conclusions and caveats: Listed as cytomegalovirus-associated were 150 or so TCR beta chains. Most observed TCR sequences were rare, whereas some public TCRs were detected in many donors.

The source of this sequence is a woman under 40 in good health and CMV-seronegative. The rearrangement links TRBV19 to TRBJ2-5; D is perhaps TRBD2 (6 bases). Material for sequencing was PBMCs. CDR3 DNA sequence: TGTGCCAGTAGTCCTGGAGGGACGACTCAAGAGACCCAGTACTTC. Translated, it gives CASSPGGTTQETQYF.